This TCR beta chain comes out of a study of patients and donors after allogeneic stem cell transplantation. TCRdb re-called the RT-PCR reads through MiXCR, storing one row per CDR3 protein. The table includes around 160,000 distinct CDR3 sequences, about 29% detected once. The germline gives CDR1 LGHNA, CDR2 YSLEER. CDR3 size: 13 residues. The ends were cut back, 4 bases at V and 5 bases at J, with 11 bases in the middle. This chain connects TRBV4-3 to TRBJ1-1; D possibly corresponds to TRBD1 (5 bases). The sequenced sample was blood, either unsorted or a sorted T cell fraction (not recorded which). This clonotype was obtained from a human donor who was either an allogeneic HSCT recipient or a stem cell or donor lymphocyte infusion donor (not recorded which). It is not recorded whose cells these are; they may come from a transplant donor. In nucleotides, the CDR3 is TGCGCCAGCAGCCTCAACGGGGGGACTGAAGCTTTCTTT. Translating gives CASSLNGGTEAFF.